This T cell receptor (beta chain) was recorded in a study of CD8 T cells in Susac syndrome (dated by TCRdb to the late 2010s). The study in broad terms: The study used repertoire sequencing to test whether antigen drove CD8+ T cell activation and differentiation in Susac syndrome. The clonality of the CD8+ T cell repertoire was compared across about a dozen healthy donors, around 14 Susac syndrome patients and about 15 multiple sclerosis patients. Summary of the overall study and its limitations: The TCR sequencing and HLA analysis was acknowledged to have included a relatively small number of individuals.

High-throughput TCR beta sequencing profiled peripheral blood CD8+ and CD4+ T cells from healthy donors, Susac syndrome patients and multiple sclerosis patients. The multiple sclerosis controls were treatment-naive patients whose relapsing-remitting disease, either stable or active, fulfilled the revised McDonald criteria. Bulk CD8+ and CD4+ T cells were purified magnetically by negative isolation, whereas CD8+ TEMRA cells were enriched by FACS. Blood was collected in EDTA tubes and processed within 24 hours, with PBMCs isolated through density gradient centrifugation. PBMCs intended for TCR sequencing were frozen in liquid nitrogen and were later thawed in a 37 degrees C water bath. A purity of at least 90% was achieved for sorted or isolated CD4+, CD8+ and CD8+ TEMRA cells. RNA was extracted using the RNeasy kit, and 0.5 to 1 microgram was reverse transcribed with random hexamers. The immunoSEQ multiplex PCR assay, covering 54 Vbeta and 13 Jbeta segments, was used to amplify TCR beta CDR3 regions. PCR amplification bias was corrected using a synthetic template baseline for primer optimization and computational correction. In the source study's methods: Reads were annotated to V, D and J genes per IMGT and analyzed with immunoSEQ Analyzer, keeping only productive sequences. To calculate clonality, Shannon entropy was normalized by log2 of the number of productive unique sequences and then subtracted from one. For each patient and control, public and private clones were evaluated within the 100 most prevalent clones. A clone was defined as Susac-specific if it was absent from the healthy and MS cohorts, from some 1,100 published viral clones and from other ImmuneACCESS disease sequences. TCRdb applied fastp at Q25 and MiXCR to the public reads, then kept only in-frame beta chains. Duplicate CDR3 protein sequences are folded into a single record with the most common DNA and genes. Clone size and V and J calls follow TCRdb, not the original study. The sample table records roughly 400,000 distinct CDR3 sequences; more than 70% of these occur just once. 0.09% to 0.15% of the sample is in the top ten clones.

The sample holds one count of this clonotype. This clone's antigen is unknown. Base qualities are missing; no much larger clone stands one base away. One read alone lends weak support. The CDR3 starts with the cysteine, ends with the phenylalanine, and has 15 residues. The CDR3 DNA has 45 bases and is translated from base 1. V loses 5 bases of germline sequence and J loses 1 base, and the interval between the two ends is 14 bases. Looking up the germline V gene yields CDR1 MNHEY and CDR2 SVGAGI. The sequencing sample was made of CD8+ T cells from PBMCs. The rearranged chain carries TRBV6-5 and TRBJ1-1; confidence is insufficient to name the D gene. The sequence was collected from a human donor with multiple sclerosis. The CDR3: CASSTDSERNTEAFF. Read as DNA, the sequence is TGTGCCAGCAGTACAGACTCGGAAAGGAACACTGAAGCTTTCTTT.